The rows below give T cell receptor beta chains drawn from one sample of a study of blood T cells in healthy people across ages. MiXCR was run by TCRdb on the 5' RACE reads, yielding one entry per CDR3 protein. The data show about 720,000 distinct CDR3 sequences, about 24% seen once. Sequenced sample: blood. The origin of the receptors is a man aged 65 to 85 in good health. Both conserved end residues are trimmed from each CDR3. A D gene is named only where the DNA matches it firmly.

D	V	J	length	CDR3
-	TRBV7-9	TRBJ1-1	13	ASSLTGHPNTEAF
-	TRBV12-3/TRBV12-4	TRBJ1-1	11	ASSRQENTEAF
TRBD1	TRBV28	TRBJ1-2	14	ASSSLRDRFQYGYT
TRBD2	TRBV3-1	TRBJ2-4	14	ASSPGTSGGASIQY
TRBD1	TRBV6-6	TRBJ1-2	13	ASSYSGGQNYGYT
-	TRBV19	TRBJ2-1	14	ASSRGDGVALEEQF
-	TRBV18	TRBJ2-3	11	ASSPDHTDTQY
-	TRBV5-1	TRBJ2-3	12	ASSLGGFTDTQY
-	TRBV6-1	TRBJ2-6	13	ASREGASGANVLT
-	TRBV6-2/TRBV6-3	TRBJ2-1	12	ASRDHQGYQEQF
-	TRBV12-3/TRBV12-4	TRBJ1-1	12	ASSTGTRNTEAF
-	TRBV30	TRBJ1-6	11	AYAEGYGSPLH
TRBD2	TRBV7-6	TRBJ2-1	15	ASSLALAASSYNEQF
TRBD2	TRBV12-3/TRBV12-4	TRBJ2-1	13	ASSPRTSPHNEQF
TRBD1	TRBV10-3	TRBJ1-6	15	AISDAKGASYNSPLH
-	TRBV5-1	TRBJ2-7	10	ASGTGFTEQY
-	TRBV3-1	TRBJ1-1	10	ASSQGGTEAF
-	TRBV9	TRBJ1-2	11	ASSVVGQDLRA
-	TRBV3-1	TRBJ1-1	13	ASSQGGRLGTEAL
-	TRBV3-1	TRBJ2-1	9	PSSHLAEQF
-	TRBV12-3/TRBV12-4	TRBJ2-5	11	ASGLLVSETQY
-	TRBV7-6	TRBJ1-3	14	ASSLAVADFGNTIY
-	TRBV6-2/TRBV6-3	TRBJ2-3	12	ASSTGQNTDTQY
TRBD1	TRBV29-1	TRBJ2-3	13	SVDLTGASTDTQY
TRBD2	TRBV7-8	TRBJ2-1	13	ASSTASGGHNEQF
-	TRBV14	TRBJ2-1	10	ASSQTRIEQF
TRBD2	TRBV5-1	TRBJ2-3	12	ASQGLAGEDTQY
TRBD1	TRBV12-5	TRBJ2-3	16	ASGFGQGTPLSTDTQY
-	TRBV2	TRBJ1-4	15	ASSGGLGSATNEKLF
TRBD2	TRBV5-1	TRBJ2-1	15	ASSLGLAGGLYNEQF
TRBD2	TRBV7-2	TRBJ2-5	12	ASSTSGGGETQY
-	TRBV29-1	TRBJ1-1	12	SGLRTAENTEAF
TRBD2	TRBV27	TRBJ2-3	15	ASSLFASGPRTDTQY
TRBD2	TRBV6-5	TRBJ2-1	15	ASSYWAGTSGYNEQS
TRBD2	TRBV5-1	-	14	ASSPVAGGQTNEQF
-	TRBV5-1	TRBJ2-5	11	ASGPWTTSPQY
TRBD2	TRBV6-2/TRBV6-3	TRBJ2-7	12	ASSNSGGTYEQY
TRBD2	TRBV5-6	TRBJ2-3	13	ASSWGGRSADTQY
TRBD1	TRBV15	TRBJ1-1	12	ATSSDRGVTEVF
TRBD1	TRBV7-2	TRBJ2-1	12	ASSLDTGGNEQF
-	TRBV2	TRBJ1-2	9	ASKGHKGYT
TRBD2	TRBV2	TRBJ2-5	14	ASSDFPAGIQETQY
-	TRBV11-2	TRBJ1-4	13	ASSLGPATNEKLF
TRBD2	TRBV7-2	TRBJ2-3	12	ASSASGIVDTQY
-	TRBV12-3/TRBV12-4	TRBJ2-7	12	ASSLMSGSYEQY
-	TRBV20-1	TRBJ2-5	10	SAEGQLMTQY
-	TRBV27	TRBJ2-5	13	ASRPPERGQETQY
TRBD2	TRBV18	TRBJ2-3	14	ASSPSSGPSTDTQY
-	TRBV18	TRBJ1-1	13	ASSPSIQGNTEAF
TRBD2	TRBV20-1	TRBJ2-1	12	SVSASGSYNEQF
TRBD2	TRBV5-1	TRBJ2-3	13	ASSGLAGVGDTQY
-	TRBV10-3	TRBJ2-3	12	AISAAEDSDTQY
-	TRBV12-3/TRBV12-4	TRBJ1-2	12	ASSLQPFNYGYT
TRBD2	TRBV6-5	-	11	ASSYGTWTRQF